Listed here are 23 T cell receptor beta chains from one sample, sequenced in a study of shared clonotypes between healthy human individuals. Sequencing was performed with immunoSEQ multiplex PCR; in TCRdb, only in-frame clones are kept and a portion is missing. This table has roughly 2.2 million clones, 85% to 95% appearing once. The sample taken for sequencing was naive CD4+ T cells from PBMCs. Subset: CD45RA+ positively selected. These receptors came from a man aged 18 to 30 in good health. Some clones in this sample may be carry-over from other donors' samples.

Comments on this clone: The same CDR3 also results from other DNA sequences found in this sample. The genes are TRBV28 and TRBJ1-1, with D maybe TRBD1 (6 bases). Between the trimmed V and J ends, which lost 3 bases and 4 bases, there was a span of 9 bases. Per the germline V gene, CDR1 is MDHEN and CDR2 is SYDVKM. This CDR3 is built from 13 residues. The CDR3 DNA reads as TGTGCCAGCAGTTTTCGAGGGGGCACTGAAGCTTTCTTT. Translation: CASSFRGGTEAFF. Full variable domain (missing parts from reference TRBV28 and TRBJ1-1): DVKVTQSSRYLVKRTGEKVFLECVQDMDHENMFWYRQDPGLGLRLIYFSYDVKMKEKGDIPEGYSVSREKKERFSLILESASTNQTSMYLCASSFRGGTEAFFGQGTRLTVV.

This clone was observed once. One junction end does not reproduce the germline sequence, and a read error may be involved. The chain is built from TRBV18 and TRBJ1-4, with 7 bases aligning to TRBD1. The V gene's germline CDR1 is KGHSH and CDR2 LQKENI. The CDR3 has 14 residues. This CDR3 reads CAGSPRRGDEKLFF. Here the CDR3 DNA reads TGTGCCGGCTCACCCCGCAGGGGGGATGAAAAACTGTTTTTT.

The J gene is TRBJ2-7, the V gene TRBV29-1; TRBD1 agrees at 7 bases. The CDR3 length is 17 residues. CDR1 and CDR2 (germline): SQVTM, ANQGSEA. The junction had 19 bases not matched to a gene; V was cut back by 4 bases and J by 4 bases. CDR3 sequence reads: CSVADVRLTGVGYEQYF. The CDR3 coding sequence is TGCAGCGTTGCAGACGTAAGACTAACAGGGGTAGGGTACGAGCAGTACTTC.

CDR3 in amino acids: CASSDFGGANTGELFF. Written as DNA, the CDR3 is TGTGCCAGCAGTGATTTTGGGGGCGCGAACACCGGGGAGCTGTTTTTT. J is TRBJ2-2 and V is TRBV25-1; maybe TRBD1 (6 bases). Trimming stripped 3 bases from V and 0 bases from J, with 11 bases between. The CDR3 consists of 16 residues. Germline V lookup: CDR1 MGHDK, CDR2 SYGVNS.

Here the CDR3 reads CASSVGGSRSEAFF. Written as DNA, the CDR3 is TGTGCCAGCAGTGTAGGGGGGAGTAGATCTGAAGCTTTCTTT. This chain joins TRBV2 and TRBJ1-1, with a tentative D call TRBD1 (6 bases). Trimming shortened V by 4 bases and J by 6 bases, and 15 bases separated the two germline ends. Per germline, CDR1 SNHLY and CDR2 FYNNEI. The CDR3 is made up of 14 amino acids.

This sequence joins TRBV7-2 and TRBJ2-1; D is possibly TRBD1 or TRBD2 (5 bases each). This CDR3 contains 13 residues. Germline CDR1 SGHTA, CDR2 FQGNSA. Trimming stripped 10 bases from V and 2 bases from J, with 12 bases between. CDR3 amino acids: CATRDAAYNEQFF. In nucleotides, the CDR3 is TGTGCCACCAGGGACGCTGCCTACAATGAGCAGTTCTTC.

The chain is built from TRBV5-5 and TRBJ1-4; 8 bases agree with TRBD1. The CDR3 consists of 15 residues. V was pared by 4 bases and J by 7 bases, with 9 bases of the junction left unmatched. Germline V CDR1 and CDR2: SGHKS, YYEKEE (reference sequence). The CDR3 DNA sequence: TGTGCCAGCAGCCCAGGACAGGGACGGGTTGAAAAACTGTTTTTT. Translation: CASSPGQGRVEKLFF.

J is TRBJ2-2 and V is TRBV18; the D gene is possibly TRBD2 (5 bases). This CDR3 spans 18 amino acids. CDR1 and CDR2 (germline): KGHSH, LQKENI. V was cut by 0 bases and J by 3 bases, with 17 bases left in between. CDR3 coding DNA: TGTGCCAGCTCACCACCGGCCCGGACTCTAAGGGACACCGGGGAGCTGTTTTTT. This translates into CASSPPARTLRDTGELFF.

The chain combines TRBV25-1 with TRBJ2-7; D is tentatively TRBD1 or TRBD2 (5 bases each). V was cut by 5 bases and J by 8 bases, with 22 bases left in between. Germline CDR1 and CDR2: MGHDK and SYGVNS. CDR3 length: 15 residues. The CDR3 DNA reads TGTGCCAGCAGTATTAACACCGGGACGATAATCAAGCAGTACTTC. It yields the protein CASSINTGTIIKQYF.

A remark on this clone: The same CDR3 is also encoded by other DNA sequences in this sample. Here the CDR3 reads CASSLTANTEAFF. The CDR3, as DNA: TGTGCCAGCAGCTTGACAGCGAACACTGAAGCTTTCTTT. The chain couples TRBV7-3 to TRBJ1-1, with D tentatively TRBD1 (5 bases). The CDR3 extends over 13 amino acids. The V gene's germline CDR1 is SGHTA and CDR2 FQGTGA. Between the trimmed V and J ends, which lost 3 bases and 1 base, there was a span of 6 bases.

This clone was counted a single time. The chain couples TRBV19 to TRBJ2-7; TRBD2 agrees at 12 bases. J gave up 6 bases and V 3 bases, and 9 bases lay outside the gene matches. The CDR3 runs to 16 residues. Germline CDR1 and CDR2: LNHDA and SQIVND (reference sequence). Here the CDR3 reads CASSITLAGGPREQYF. The CDR3 bases are TGTGCCAGTAGTATTACCCTAGCGGGAGGGCCCCGCGAGCAGTACTTC.

The chain employs TRBV2 and TRBJ2-1, with D maybe TRBD1 (5 bases). Trimming removed 6 bases at V and 7 bases at J, with 16 bases between. Germline assignment: CDR1 SNHLY and CDR2 FYNNEI. The CDR3 runs to 14 residues. As DNA, the CDR3 is TGTGCCAGCAGCTGGGGCACTTCCCCAAATGAGCAGTTCTTC. Its translation is CASSWGTSPNEQFF.

This chain uses TRBV4-2 with TRBJ1-3, with a tentative D call TRBD1 (5 bases). With 4 bases removed from V and 0 bases from J, the gap between germline ends came to 19 bases. The CDR3 has 18 amino acids. Germline V lookup: CDR1 LGHNA, CDR2 YNFKEQ. The CDR3 DNA is TGTGCCAGCAGCCTCCAGACGGGACCTTGGGACTCTGGAAACACCATATATTTT. The encoded protein is CASSLQTGPWDSGNTIYF.

Turning to this clone: The sample has other DNA sequences that encode this CDR3 too. The rearrangement uses TRBV5-6 and TRBJ2-3; no definite D call. The CDR3 is 12 residues long. Trimming took 3 bases from V and 2 from J, leaving 4 bases between them. Germline V gene sequence: CDR1 SGHDT, CDR2 YYEEEE. The CDR3 DNA is TGTGCCAGCAGCTCCGACACAGATACGCAGTATTTT. Translated: CASSSDTDTQYF. Using reference TRBV5-6 and TRBJ2-3 for the parts outside the CDR3, the full variable domain is DAGVTQSPTHLIKTRGQQVTLRCSPKSGHDTVSWYQQALGQGPQFIFQYYEEEERQRGNFPDRFSGHQFPNYSSELNVNALLLGDSALYLCASSSDTDTQYFGPGTRLTVL.

This clone appeared a single time. Other DNA sequences in the sample encode the same CDR3. The chain joins TRBV18 to TRBJ2-1; D unclear. Trimming shortened V by 6 bases and J by 4 bases, and 10 bases separated the two germline ends. The CDR3 sequence is 13 residues long. Germline CDR1 and CDR2: KGHSH and LQKENI. CDR3 in amino acids: CASSPDLYNEQFF. CDR3 coding DNA: TGTGCCAGCTCGCCCGACTTGTACAATGAGCAGTTCTTC.

The gene calls are TRBV21-1 and TRBJ2-1; TRBD1 reflects the table's D call only, with no check against the DNA. TRBV21-1 is a pseudogene segment. This CDR3 spans 17 amino acids. CDR3 residues: CASSKGWGTGDYNEQFF. In nucleotides, the CDR3 is TGTGCCAGCAGCAAAGGTTGGGGGACAGGGGACTACAATGAGCAGTTCTTC.

The gene calls are TRBV6-1 and TRBJ1-1; D unclear. The CDR3 is 13 residues long. CDR1 and CDR2 from the germline V gene are MNHNS and SASEGT. V was pared by 4 bases and J by 3 bases, with 9 bases between. This CDR3 reads CASSGTSDTEAFF. CDR3 DNA sequence: TGTGCCAGCAGTGGGACGTCCGACACTGAAGCTTTCTTT.

V usage is TRBV18 and J usage is TRBJ2-7; 10 bases align to TRBD1. Looked up from germline, CDR1 is KGHSH and CDR2 is LQKENI. V shed 3 bases, J shed 5 bases, and the junction held 7 bases outside the gene matches. CDR3 length: 15 residues. CDR3 DNA: TGTGCCAGCTCACCGATGACAGGGGGCGGCGACGAGCAGTACTTC. Its protein product is CASSPMTGGGDEQYF.

V and J are TRBV21-1 and TRBJ2-3; TRBD1, the D gene given by the table, was not confirmed from the DNA. TRBV21-1 is a pseudogene locus. The CDR3 runs to 16 residues. The chain's CDR3 is CASSMRGQSNTDTQYF. The CDR3 DNA reads TGTGCCAGCAGCATGCGAGGACAAAGCAACACAGATACGCAGTATTTT.

The gene calls are TRBV6-1 and TRBJ1-3; D is unclear. CDR3 length: 16 amino acids. The germline V gene encodes CDR1 MNHNS and CDR2 SASEGT. V was cut by 4 bases and J by 0 bases, with 13 bases left in between. The CDR3 region is CASSVQRYVSGNTIYF. CDR3 bases: TGTGCCAGCAGTGTACAGCGCTACGTCTCTGGAAACACCATATATTTT.

The V call is TRBV5-4, the J call TRBJ2-5, with D perhaps TRBD1 or TRBD2 (5 bases each). Deletions cut 4 bases from V and 2 bases from J, with 12 bases between. Germline values: CDR1 SGHNT, CDR2 YYREEE (reference sequence). CDR3 size: 14 residues. CDR3 in DNA: TGTGCCAGCAGCGTGGGGGAGACACAAGAGACCCAGTACTTC. This translates into CASSVGETQETQYF.

The chain carries TRBV4-3 and TRBJ1-3; the match to TRBD1 covers 9 bases. The CDR3 totals 16 residues. CDR1 is LGHNA and CDR2 is YSLEER in the germline V gene. The J segment lost 9 bases and the V segment lost 3 bases, leaving 12 bases of the junction unmatched. DNA of the CDR3: TGCGCCAGCAGCCACGGGGGTCCCGGGACAGGGATCACCATATATTTT. Protein: CASSHGGPGTGITIYF.

The chain carries TRBV5-1 and TRBJ2-7; TRBD1 matches at 9 bases. The length of the CDR3 is 14 residues. With 4 bases clipped from V and 5 bases from J, the junction kept 7 bases outside the gene matches. Germline V gene lookup returns CDR1 SGHRS and CDR2 YFSETQ. CDR3 nucleotides: TGCGCCAGCAGCCCGGGACAGGGATACAACGAGCAGTACTTC. It specifies CASSPGQGYNEQYF.